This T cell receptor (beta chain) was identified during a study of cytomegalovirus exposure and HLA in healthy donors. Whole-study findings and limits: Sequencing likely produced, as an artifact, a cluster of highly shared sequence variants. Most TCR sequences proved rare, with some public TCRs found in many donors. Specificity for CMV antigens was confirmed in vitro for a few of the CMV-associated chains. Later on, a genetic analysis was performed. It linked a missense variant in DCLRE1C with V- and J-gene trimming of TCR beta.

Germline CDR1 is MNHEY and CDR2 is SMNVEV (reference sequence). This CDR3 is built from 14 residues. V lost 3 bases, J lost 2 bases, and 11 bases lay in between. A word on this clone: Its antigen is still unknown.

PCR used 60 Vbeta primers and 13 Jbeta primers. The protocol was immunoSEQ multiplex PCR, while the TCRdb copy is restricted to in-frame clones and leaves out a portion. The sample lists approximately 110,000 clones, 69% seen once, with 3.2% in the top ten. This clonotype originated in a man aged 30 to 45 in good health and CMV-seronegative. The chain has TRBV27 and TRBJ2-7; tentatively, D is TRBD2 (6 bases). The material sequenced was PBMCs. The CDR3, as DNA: TGTGCCAGCAGTTTCGGGGGAGTCCCCTACGAGCAGTACTTC. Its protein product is CASSFGGVPYEQYF.